Below are 9 T cell receptor beta chains sequenced from a single sample in a study of blood T cell repertoires in COVID-19. This table comes from immunoSEQ multiplex PCR, and its TCRdb copy is limited to in-frame clones, with some not included. The sample has more than 95,000 clones, about four fifths seen once. Input material: peripheral blood. Receptors were obtained from a woman older than 75 with acute or convalescent COVID-19.

The gene calls are TRBV15 and TRBJ2-5; weak D call: TRBD1 (8 bases). CDR1 and CDR2 (germline): LNHNV, YYDKDF (reference sequence). CDR3 length equals 15 residues. V shed 5 bases and J shed 7 bases, with 20 bases lying between them. CDR3 DNA sequence: TGTGCCACCAGCGAACTCCCTACAGGGGGGGCGACCCAGTACTTC. Translating gives CATSELPTGGATQYF.

The chain recombines TRBV4-1 with TRBJ1-2, with 9 bases identical to TRBD1. The CDR3 consists of 17 residues. Germline V gene sequence: CDR1 MGHRA, CDR2 YSYEKL. V trimming: 0 bases; J trimming: 7 bases; junction bases outside the gene matches: 12. CDR3 coding DNA: TGCGCCAGCAGCCAAGATCCAGGGACAGGGCAAAGTTTTGGCTACACCTTC. Encoded protein: CASSQDPGTGQSFGYTF.

V usage is TRBV27 and J usage is TRBJ1-1; TRBD1 matches 7 bases. The CDR3 runs to 16 residues. With 3 bases clipped from V and 0 bases from J, the junction kept 7 bases outside the gene matches. CDR1 and CDR2 (germline): MNHEY, SMNVEV (reference sequence). CDR3 amino acids: CASSLFPGQLNTEAFF. The CDR3 nucleotides are TGTGCCAGCAGTTTGTTCCCGGGACAGTTGAACACTGAAGCTTTCTTT.

The chain joins TRBV7-9 to TRBJ2-3, with TRBD2 identical over 7 bases. This CDR3 is built from 16 residues. The junction had 12 bases not matched to a gene; V was cut back by 5 bases and J by 4 bases. Per germline, CDR1 SEHNR and CDR2 FQNEAQ (reference sequence). The CDR3 DNA reads TGTGCCAGCAGCCGTGGTGGCGGGAGAGTAGCAGATACGCAGTATTTT. Its translation is CASSRGGGRVADTQYF.

The chain recombines TRBV27 with TRBJ1-4; 8 bases align to TRBD1. J was trimmed by 5 bases and V by 4 bases; bases with no gene match: 3. CDR1 and CDR2 from the germline V gene are MNHEY and SMNVEV (reference sequence). This CDR3 has 14 amino acids. The chain's CDR3 is CASSSTGVNEKLFF. DNA of the CDR3: TGTGCCAGCAGTTCGACAGGGGTGAATGAAAAACTGTTTTTT.

The chain employs TRBV6-5 and TRBJ2-3, with TRBD2 matching over 12 bases. Germline trimming cut 6 bases from V and 7 bases from J; bases unmatched to any gene: 5. Per the germline V gene, CDR1 is MNHEY and CDR2 is SVGAGI. The CDR3 is made up of 14 amino acids. This CDR3 is CASRQLAGGHTQYF. The CDR3 nucleotides are TGTGCCAGCAGGCAACTAGCGGGAGGCCATACGCAGTATTTT.

The J gene is TRBJ1-6, the V gene TRBV30, with unresolved D. The CDR3 extends over 15 amino acids. Germline V gene data show CDR1 as GTSNPN and CDR2 as SVGIG (reference sequence). Trimming cost V 1 base and J 4 bases, with 11 bases left between them. This chain's CDR3 is CAWSASQIYNSPLHF. The DNA for the CDR3 is TGTGCCTGGAGTGCTTCTCAGATATATAATTCACCCCTCCACTTT. The variable domain in full, completed from reference TRBV30 and TRBJ1-6, reads SQTIHQWPATLVQPVGSPLSLECTVEGTSNPNLYWYRQAAGRGLQLLFYSVGIGQISSEVPQNLSASRPQDRQFILSSKKLLLSDSGFYLCAWSASQIYNSPLHFGNGTRLTVT.

This clone was seen once. J is TRBJ2-7 and V is TRBV18, with TRBD2 identical over 8 bases. Germline V gene lookup returns CDR1 KGHSH and CDR2 LQKENI. The CDR3 is 17 amino acids. The V and J ends lost 3 bases and 7 bases, in that order; junction bases with no gene match: 17. The CDR3 loop is CASSPRSMISGTTEQYF. The CDR3 bases are TGTGCCAGCTCACCCCGATCGATGATTAGCGGGACAACGGAGCAGTACTTC.

The chain recombines TRBV5-6 with TRBJ1-2, with 7 positions matching TRBD1. V was pared by 0 bases and J by 4 bases, with 6 bases of the junction left unmatched. The CDR3 totals 15 residues. The germline gives CDR1 SGHDT, CDR2 YYEEEE. CDR3 in amino acids: CASSLGSGGPYGYTF. CDR3 nucleotides: TGTGCCAGCAGCTTGGGTTCAGGGGGACCCTATGGCTACACCTTC.